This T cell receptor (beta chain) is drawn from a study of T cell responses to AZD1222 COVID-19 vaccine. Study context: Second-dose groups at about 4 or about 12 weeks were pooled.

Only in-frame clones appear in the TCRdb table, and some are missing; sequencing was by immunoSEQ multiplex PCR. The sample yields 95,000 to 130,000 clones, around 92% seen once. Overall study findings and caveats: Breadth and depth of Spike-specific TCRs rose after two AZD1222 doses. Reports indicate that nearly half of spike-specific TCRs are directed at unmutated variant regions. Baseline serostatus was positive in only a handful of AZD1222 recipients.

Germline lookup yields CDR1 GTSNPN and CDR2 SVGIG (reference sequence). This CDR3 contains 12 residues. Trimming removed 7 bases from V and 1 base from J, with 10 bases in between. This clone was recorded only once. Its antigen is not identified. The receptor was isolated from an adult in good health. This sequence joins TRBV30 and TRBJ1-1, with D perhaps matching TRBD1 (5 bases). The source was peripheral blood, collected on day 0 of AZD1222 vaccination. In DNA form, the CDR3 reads TGTGCCTCGGGGCAGGAGAACACTGAAGCTTTCTTT. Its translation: CASGQENTEAFF.